The sequence of this TCR beta chain was determined in a study of CXCR3-negative and CXCR3-positive naive CD8 T cells. Study-level results: CXCR3-negative naive cells had less hydrophobic TRB CDR3s than did CXCR3-positive naive cells.

Germline loops: CDR1 MDHEN, CDR2 SYDVKM. The CDR3 has 16 amino acids. With respect to this clonotype: The antigen is undetermined.

Through 5' RACE with UMI labels, the TRB cDNA libraries were prepared. TCRdb processed the 5' RACE reads again and assigns one entry to each CDR3 protein, with no DNA. The sample table sets out over 95,000 distinct CDR3 sequences. The specimen sequenced was naive CXCR3+ CD8+ T cells from blood. Subset indicated: CD45RO-CCR7+CD27+CD95- naive CD8+ T cells expressing CXCR3 (TNR3+). This TCR derives from a human donor in good health. Some clones in this sample may be carry-over from other donors' samples. This chain links TRBV28 with TRBJ1-2. This CDR3 is CASTFSLDEQLWLGTF.